The sequence of this TCR beta chain was determined in a study of T-cell memory formation after mild COVID-19. About the study: The study found TCR clusters largely donor specific.

A remark on this clonotype: Its antigen is undetermined.

Points from the study as a whole: In pre-infection memory, a portion of responding clones appeared, which suggested that cross-reactive memory joined. There was a balanced CD4/CD8 profile in clones contracting day 15 to 85, and later expanders leaned CD4+.

Via MiXCR, TCRdb re-called the 5' RACE reads, giving one row per CDR3 protein. The data contain about 270,000 distinct CDR3 sequences, 16% of them singletons. The CDR3 loop spans 15 amino acids. Germline CDR1 and CDR2: SNHLY and FYNNEI. V dropped 6 bases and J dropped 5; count of bases not matched to a gene: 11. The chain combines TRBV2 with TRBJ1-2; 8 nucleotides match TRBD1. The clonotype was recovered from a man between 18 and 35 years old who had mild COVID-19 (a few samples of this study predate the infection). Cell type and time point are not known. Sequencing was performed on PBMCs or a T cell subset sorted from them (not recorded which). DNA for the CDR3: TGTGCCAGCAGCGTCGGACAGGGAGGTGATTATGGCTACACCTTC. This sequence encodes CASSVGQGGDYGYTF. Drawing the rest from reference TRBV2 and TRBJ1-2, the complete variable domain is EPEVTQTPSHQVTQMGQEVILRCVPISNHLYFYWYRQILGQKVEFLVSFYNNEISEKSEIFDDQFSVERPDGSNFTLKIRSTKLEDSAMYFCASSVGQGGDYGYTFGSGTRLTVV.